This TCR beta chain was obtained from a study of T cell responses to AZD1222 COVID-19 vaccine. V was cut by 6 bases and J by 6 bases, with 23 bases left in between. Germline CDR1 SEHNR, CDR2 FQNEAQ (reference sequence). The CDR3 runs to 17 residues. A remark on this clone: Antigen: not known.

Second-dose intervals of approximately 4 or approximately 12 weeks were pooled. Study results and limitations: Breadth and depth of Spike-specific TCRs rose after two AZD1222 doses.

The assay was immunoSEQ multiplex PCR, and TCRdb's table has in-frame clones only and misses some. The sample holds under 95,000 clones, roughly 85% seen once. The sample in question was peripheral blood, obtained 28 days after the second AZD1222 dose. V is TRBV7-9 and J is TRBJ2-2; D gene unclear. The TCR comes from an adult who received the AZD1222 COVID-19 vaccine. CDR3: CASSPAALPSSAGELFF. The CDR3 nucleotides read TGTGCCAGCAGTCCGGCAGCGCTGCCCTCTTCTGCCGGGGAGCTGTTTTTT.